The source of this T cell receptor beta chain is a study of CD8 T cells in ankylosing spondylitis. Findings and caveats of the study: In the blood and synovial fluid of reactive arthritis, some motif variants had been previously reported. A TCR beta motif of eight highly homologous variants appeared characteristic of ankylosing spondylitis blood.

Of note for this clonotype: The target antigen is unknown.

The length of the CDR3 is 15 residues. Germline CDR1 SGHRS, CDR2 YFSETQ. Trimming removed 5 bases from V and 6 bases from J, with 19 bases in between. TCRdb re-called the 5' RACE reads through MiXCR, storing one row per CDR3 protein. The repertoire consists of 150,000 to 200,000 distinct CDR3 sequences, with 10% to 15% occurring once and the leading ten covering 9.5% to 12%. This chain joins TRBV5-1 and TRBJ2-3, with a weak D call TRBD1 (6 bases). The source is a female donor with ankylosing spondylitis or in good health (not recorded which). The specimen sequenced was blood, either unsorted or a sorted T cell fraction (not recorded which). The CDR3 DNA reads TGCGCCAGCAGGCCCATCGAAACAGGGACCGATACGCAGTATTTT. The encoded protein is CASRPIETGTDTQYF.